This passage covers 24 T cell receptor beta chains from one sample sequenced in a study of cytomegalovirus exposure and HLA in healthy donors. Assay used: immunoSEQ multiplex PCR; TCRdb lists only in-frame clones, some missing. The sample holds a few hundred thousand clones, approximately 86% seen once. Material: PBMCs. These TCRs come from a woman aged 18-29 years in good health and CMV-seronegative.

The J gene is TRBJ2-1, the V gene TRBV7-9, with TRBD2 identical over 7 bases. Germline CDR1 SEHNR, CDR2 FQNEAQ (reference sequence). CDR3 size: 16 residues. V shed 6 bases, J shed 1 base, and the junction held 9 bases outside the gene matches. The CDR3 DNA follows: TGTGCCAGCAGATCAGTTGGACTAGTTTCCTACAATGAGCAGTTCTTC. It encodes CASRSVGLVSYNEQFF.

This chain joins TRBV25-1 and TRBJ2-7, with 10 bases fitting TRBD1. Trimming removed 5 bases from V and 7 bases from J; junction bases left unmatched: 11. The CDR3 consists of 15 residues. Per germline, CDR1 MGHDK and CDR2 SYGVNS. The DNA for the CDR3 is TGTGCCAGCAGTCCTCGGCGGACAGGGGGAAGGGAGCAGTACTTC. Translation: CASSPRRTGGREQYF.

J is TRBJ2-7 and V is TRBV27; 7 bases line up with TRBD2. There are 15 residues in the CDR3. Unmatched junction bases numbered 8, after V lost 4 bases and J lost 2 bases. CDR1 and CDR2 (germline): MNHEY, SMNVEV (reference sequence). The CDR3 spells CASSSLGLVPYEQYF. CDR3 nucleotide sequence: TGTGCCAGCAGTTCGCTCGGACTAGTCCCCTACGAGCAGTACTTC.

The CDR3 is CASSHGQEMYGYTF. CDR3 coding DNA: TGTGCCAGCAGCCACGGACAGGAGATGTATGGCTACACCTTC. The chain employs TRBV6-5 and TRBJ1-2, with TRBD1 matching over 7 bases. Unmatched junction bases numbered 9, after V lost 6 bases and J lost 5 bases. Germline V lookup: CDR1 MNHEY, CDR2 SVGAGI. There are 14 residues in the CDR3.

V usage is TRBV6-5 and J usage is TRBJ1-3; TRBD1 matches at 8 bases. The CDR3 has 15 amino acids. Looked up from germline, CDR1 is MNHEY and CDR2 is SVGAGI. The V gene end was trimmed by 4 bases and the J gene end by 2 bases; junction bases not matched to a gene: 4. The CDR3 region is CASSLNRGAGNTIYF. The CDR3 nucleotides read TGTGCCAGCAGTTTAAACAGGGGGGCTGGAAACACCATATATTTT.

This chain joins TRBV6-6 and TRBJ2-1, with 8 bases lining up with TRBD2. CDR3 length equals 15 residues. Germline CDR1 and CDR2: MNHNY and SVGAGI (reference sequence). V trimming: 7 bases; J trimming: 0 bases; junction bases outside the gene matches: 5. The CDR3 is CASTIAGSSYNEQFF. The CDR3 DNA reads TGTGCCAGCACCATAGCGGGAAGCTCCTACAATGAGCAGTTCTTC.

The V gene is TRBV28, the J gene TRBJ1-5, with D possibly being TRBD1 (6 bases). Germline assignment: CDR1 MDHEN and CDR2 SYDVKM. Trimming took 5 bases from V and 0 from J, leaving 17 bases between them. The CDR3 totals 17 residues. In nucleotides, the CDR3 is TGTGCCAGCAGTCCGCGGACAGCCCTTTATAGCAATCAGCCCCAGCATTTT. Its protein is CASSPRTALYSNQPQHF.

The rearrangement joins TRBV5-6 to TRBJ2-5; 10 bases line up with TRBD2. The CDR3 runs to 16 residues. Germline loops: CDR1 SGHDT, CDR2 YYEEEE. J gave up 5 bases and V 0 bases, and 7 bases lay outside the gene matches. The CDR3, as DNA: TGTGCCAGCAGCTTGGCGCCTAGCGGGAGTTCCGAGACCCAGTACTTC. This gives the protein CASSLAPSGSSETQYF.

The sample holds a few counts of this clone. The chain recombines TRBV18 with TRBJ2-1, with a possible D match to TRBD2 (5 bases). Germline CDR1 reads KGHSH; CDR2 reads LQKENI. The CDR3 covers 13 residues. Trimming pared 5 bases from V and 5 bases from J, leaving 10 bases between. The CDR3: CASSVLADNEQFF. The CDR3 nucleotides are TGTGCCAGCTCAGTCCTAGCAGACAATGAGCAGTTCTTC.

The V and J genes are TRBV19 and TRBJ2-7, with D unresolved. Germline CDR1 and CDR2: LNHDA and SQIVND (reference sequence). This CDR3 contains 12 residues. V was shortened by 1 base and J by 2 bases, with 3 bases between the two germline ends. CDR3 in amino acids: CASSIGAYEQYF. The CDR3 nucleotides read TGTGCCAGTAGTATAGGAGCCTACGAGCAGTACTTC.

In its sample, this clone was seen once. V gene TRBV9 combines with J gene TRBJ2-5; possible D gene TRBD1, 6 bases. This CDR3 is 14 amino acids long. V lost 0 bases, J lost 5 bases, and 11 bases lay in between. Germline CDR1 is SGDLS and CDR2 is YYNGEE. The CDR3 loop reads CASSVVAGVETQYF. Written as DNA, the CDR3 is TGTGCCAGCAGCGTAGTCGCAGGGGTGGAGACCCAGTACTTC.

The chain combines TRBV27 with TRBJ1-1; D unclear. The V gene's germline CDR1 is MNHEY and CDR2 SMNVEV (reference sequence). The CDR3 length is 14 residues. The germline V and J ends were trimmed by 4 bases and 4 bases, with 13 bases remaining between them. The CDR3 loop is CASSSNGPRTEAFF. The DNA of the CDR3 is TGTGCCAGCAGTTCGAACGGTCCCCGCACTGAAGCTTTCTTT.

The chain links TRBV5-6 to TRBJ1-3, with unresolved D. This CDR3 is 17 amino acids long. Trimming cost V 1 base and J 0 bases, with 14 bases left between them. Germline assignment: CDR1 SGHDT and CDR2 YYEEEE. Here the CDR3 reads CASSLRFPGSSGNTIYF. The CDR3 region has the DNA TGTGCCAGCAGCTTGCGGTTCCCGGGGAGCTCTGGAAACACCATATATTTT.

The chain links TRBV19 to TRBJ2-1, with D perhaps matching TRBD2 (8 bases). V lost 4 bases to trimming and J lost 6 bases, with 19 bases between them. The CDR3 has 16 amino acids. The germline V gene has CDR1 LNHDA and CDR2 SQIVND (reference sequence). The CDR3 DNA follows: TGTGCCAGTAGTACCTTCACCGGGGGGGACAGCAATGAGCAGTTCTTC. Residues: CASSTFTGGDSNEQFF.

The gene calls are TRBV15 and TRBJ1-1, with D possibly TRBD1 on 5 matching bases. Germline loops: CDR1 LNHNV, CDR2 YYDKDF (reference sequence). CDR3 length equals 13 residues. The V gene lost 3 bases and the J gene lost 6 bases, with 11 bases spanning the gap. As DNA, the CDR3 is TGTGCCACCAGCAGGGACATGGGGTCTGAAGCTTTCTTT. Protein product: CATSRDMGSEAFF.

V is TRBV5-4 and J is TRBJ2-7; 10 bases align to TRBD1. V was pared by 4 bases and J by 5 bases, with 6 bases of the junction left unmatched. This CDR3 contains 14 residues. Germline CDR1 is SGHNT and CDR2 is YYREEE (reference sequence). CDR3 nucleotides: TGTGCCAGCAGCGCATCCGGGACAGGGGACGAGCAGTACTTC. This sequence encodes CASSASGTGDEQYF.

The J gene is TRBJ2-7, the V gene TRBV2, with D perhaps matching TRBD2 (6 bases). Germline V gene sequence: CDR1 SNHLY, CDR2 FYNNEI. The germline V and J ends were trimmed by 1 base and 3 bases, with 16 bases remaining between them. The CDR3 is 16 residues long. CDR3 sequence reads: CASSEGSGVRFYEQYF. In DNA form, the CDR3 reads TGTGCCAGCAGTGAAGGTAGCGGCGTTCGATTCTACGAGCAGTACTTC.

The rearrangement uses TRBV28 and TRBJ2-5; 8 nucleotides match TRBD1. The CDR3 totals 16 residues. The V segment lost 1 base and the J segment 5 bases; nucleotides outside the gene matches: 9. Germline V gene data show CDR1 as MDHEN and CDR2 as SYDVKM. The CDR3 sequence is CASSLSIRGQAETQYF. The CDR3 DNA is TGTGCCAGCAGTTTATCTATCAGGGGGCAAGCGGAGACCCAGTACTTC.

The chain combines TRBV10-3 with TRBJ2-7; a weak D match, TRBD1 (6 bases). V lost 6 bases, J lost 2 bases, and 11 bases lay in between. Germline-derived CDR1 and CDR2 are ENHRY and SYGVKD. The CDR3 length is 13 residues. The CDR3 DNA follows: TGTGCCATCAGAAGGGACATTGCCTACGAGCAGTACTTC. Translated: CAIRRDIAYEQYF.

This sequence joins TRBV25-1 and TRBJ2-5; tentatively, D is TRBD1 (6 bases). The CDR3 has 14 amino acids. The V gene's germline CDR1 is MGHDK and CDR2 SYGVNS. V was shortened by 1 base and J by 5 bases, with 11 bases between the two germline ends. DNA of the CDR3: TGTGCCAGCAGTGAATTAGGGCAGGGGGAGACCCAGTACTTC. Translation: CASSELGQGETQYF. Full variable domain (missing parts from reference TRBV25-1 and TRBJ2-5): EADIYQTPRYLVIGTGKKITLECSQTMGHDKMYWYQQDPGMELHLIHYSYGVNSTEKGDLSSESTVSRIRTEHFPLTLESARPSHTSQYLCASSELGQGETQYFGPGTRLLVL.

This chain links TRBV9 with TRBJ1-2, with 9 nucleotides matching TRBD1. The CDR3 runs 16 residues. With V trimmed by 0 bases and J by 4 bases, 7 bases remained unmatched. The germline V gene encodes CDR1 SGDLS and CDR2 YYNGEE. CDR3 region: CASSVGAGTGSYGYTF. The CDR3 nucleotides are TGTGCCAGCAGCGTAGGCGCGGGGACAGGGAGCTATGGCTACACCTTC.

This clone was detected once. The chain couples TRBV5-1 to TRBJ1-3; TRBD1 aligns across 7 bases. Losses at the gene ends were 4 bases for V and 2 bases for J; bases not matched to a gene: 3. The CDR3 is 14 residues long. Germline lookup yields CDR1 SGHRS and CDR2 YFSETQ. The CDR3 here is CASSEGTAGNTIYF. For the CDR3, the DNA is TGCGCCAGCAGCGAGGGGACAGCTGGAAACACCATATATTTT.

CDR3 sequence (DNA): TGCGCCAGCAGCTTGGAATCATGGCGGGAGGTCGGGGAGACCCAGTACTTC. This codes for CASSLESWREVGETQYF. This chain links TRBV5-1 with TRBJ2-5, with TRBD2 matching over 8 bases. Germline V gene lookup returns CDR1 SGHRS and CDR2 YFSETQ. Trimming cost V 0 bases and J 5 bases; bases outside gene matches: 12. CDR3 size: 17 residues. The variable domain in full, completed from reference TRBV5-1 and TRBJ2-5, reads KAGVTQTPRYLIKTRGQQVTLSCSPISGHRSVSWYQQTPGQGLQFLFEYFSETQRNKGNFPGRFSGRQFSNSRSEMNVSTLELGDSALYLCASSLESWREVGETQYFGPGTRLLVL.

CDR3 loop: CASSDAGAWYEQYF. DNA of the CDR3: TGTGCCAGCAGTGACGCGGGGGCTTGGTACGAGCAGTACTTC. The J gene is TRBJ2-7, the V gene TRBV6-1, with D tentatively TRBD2 (7 bases). The germline V and J ends were trimmed by 3 bases and 4 bases, with 13 bases remaining between them. CDR3 length: 14 residues. CDR1 is MNHNS and CDR2 is SASEGT in the germline V gene.